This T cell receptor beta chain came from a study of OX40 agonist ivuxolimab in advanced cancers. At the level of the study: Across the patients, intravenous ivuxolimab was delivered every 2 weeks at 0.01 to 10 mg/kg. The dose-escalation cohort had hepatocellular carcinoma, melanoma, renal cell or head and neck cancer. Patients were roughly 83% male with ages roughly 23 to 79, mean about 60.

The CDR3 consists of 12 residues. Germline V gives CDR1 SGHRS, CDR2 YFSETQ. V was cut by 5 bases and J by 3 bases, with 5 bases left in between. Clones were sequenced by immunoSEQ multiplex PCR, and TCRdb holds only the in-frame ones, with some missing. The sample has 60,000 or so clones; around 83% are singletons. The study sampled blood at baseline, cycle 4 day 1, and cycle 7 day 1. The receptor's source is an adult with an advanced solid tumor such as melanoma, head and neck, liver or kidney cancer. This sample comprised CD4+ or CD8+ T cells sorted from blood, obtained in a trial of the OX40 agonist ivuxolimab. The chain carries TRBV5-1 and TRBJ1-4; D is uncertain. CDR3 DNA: TGCGCCAGCAGTCAGTCTAATGAAAAACTGTTTTTT. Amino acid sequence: CASSQSNEKLFF.